The 7 T cell receptor beta chains presented below share a single source sample, sequenced in a study of CD8 T cells in ankylosing spondylitis. Each CDR3 protein is one row after TCRdb ran MiXCR on the 5' RACE reads. Of approximately 260,000 distinct CDR3 sequences in the sample, 7.5% to 9% were seen once. The sequencing input was blood, either unsorted or a sorted T cell fraction (not recorded which). The receptors come from a male donor with ankylosing spondylitis or in good health (not recorded which).

This clonotype has at least ten counts. The rearrangement links TRBV7-9 to TRBJ2-7; D not resolved. Trimming left V 1 base short and J 2 bases short, with 9 bases between. The V gene's germline CDR1 is SEHNR and CDR2 FQNEAQ (reference sequence). CDR3 size: 14 residues. The CDR3, as DNA: TGTGCCAGCAGCTTAGGGACCGCACCCTACGAGCAGTACTTC. As protein: CASSLGTAPYEQYF. The full variable domain, rest sourced from reference TRBV7-9 and TRBJ2-7, is DTGVSQNPRHKITKRGQNVTFRCDPISEHNRLYWYRQTLGQGPEFLTYFQNEAQLEKSRLLSDRFSAERPKGSFSTLEIQRTEQGDSAMYLCASSLGTAPYEQYFGPGTRLTVT.

Note on this clonotype: A much larger clone differs from this one at a single base, so this may be a read error. V and J are TRBV20-1 and TRBJ2-1; D is undetermined. Trimming cost V 7 bases and J 7 bases, with 11 bases left between them. Germline V gene lookup returns CDR1 DFQATT and CDR2 SNEGSKA (reference sequence). The CDR3 sequence is 11 residues long. In DNA, the CDR3 is TGCAGTGGTAGTACTGGGAATGAGCAGTTCTTC. Its protein product is CSGSTGNEQFF.

This clonotype was observed at least ten times. The chain couples TRBV27 to TRBJ1-2, with D perhaps TRBD1 (5 bases). The CDR3 extends over 13 amino acids. Germline assignment: CDR1 MNHEY and CDR2 SMNVEV (reference sequence). The germline V and J ends were trimmed by 2 bases and 3 bases, with 7 bases remaining between them. In DNA form, the CDR3 reads TGTGCCAGCAGTTTAACCAGGGACTATGGCTACACCTTC. Translating gives CASSLTRDYGYTF.

CDR3 sequence reads: CASRTRSYEQYF. Written as DNA, the CDR3 is TGTGCCAGCAGGACCAGATCCTACGAGCAGTACTTC. The rearrangement joins TRBV6-5 to TRBJ2-7; D is unresolved. The V gene lost 6 bases and the J gene lost 1 base, with 7 bases spanning the gap. The length of the CDR3 is 12 residues. Germline lookup yields CDR1 MNHEY and CDR2 SVGAGI.

This clonotype came up many times. J is TRBJ2-5 and V is TRBV5-1; 7 nucleotides match TRBD1. The CDR3 contains 15 residues. V trimming: 0 bases; J trimming: 2 bases; junction bases outside the gene matches: 4. Germline V gene data show CDR1 as SGHRS and CDR2 as YFSETQ. The CDR3 loop is CASSLEGQLQETQYF. The CDR3 bases are TGCGCCAGCAGCTTGGAGGGACAGCTTCAAGAGACCCAGTACTTC.

Many counts were recorded for this clonotype. The CDR3 is CSARRVESPLHF. CDR3 DNA: TGCAGTGCTAGAAGGGTAGAGTCACCCCTCCACTTT. This rearrangement joins TRBV20-1 to TRBJ1-6; D is unresolved. There are 12 residues in the CDR3. Trimming shortened V by 2 bases and J by 10 bases, and 9 bases separated the two germline ends. Germline V gene lookup returns CDR1 DFQATT and CDR2 SNEGSKA (reference sequence).

This clonotype was detected ten times or more. CDR3 sequence reads: CASSYGIRQFF. The DNA of the CDR3 is TGTGCCAGCAGTTACGGTATTCGGCAGTTCTTC. The chain carries TRBV6-2 or TRBV6-3 and TRBJ2-1; D unresolved. Per the germline V gene, CDR1 is MNHEY and CDR2 is SVGEGT. V gave up 2 bases and J gave up 12 bases, with 8 bases separating them. The CDR3 sequence is 11 residues long.